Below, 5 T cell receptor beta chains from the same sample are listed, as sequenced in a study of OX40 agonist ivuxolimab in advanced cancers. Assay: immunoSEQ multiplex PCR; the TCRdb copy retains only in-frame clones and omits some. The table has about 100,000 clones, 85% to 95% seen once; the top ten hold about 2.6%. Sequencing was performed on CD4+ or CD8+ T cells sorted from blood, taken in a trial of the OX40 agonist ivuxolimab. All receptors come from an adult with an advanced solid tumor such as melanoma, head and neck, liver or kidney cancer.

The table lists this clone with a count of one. The CDR3 here is CASSSGQANTEAFF. DNA for the CDR3: TGTGCCAGCAGCTCCGGACAGGCGAACACTGAAGCTTTCTTT. The chain has TRBV5-8 and TRBJ1-1, with 7 bases that match TRBD1. Germline trimming cut 3 bases from V and 1 base from J; bases unmatched to any gene: 3. This CDR3 contains 14 residues. CDR1 SGHTS and CDR2 YDEGEE come from the germline V gene.

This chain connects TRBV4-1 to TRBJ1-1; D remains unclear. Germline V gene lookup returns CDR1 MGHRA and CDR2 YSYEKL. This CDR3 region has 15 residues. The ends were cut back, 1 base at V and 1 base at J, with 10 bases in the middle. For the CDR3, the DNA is TGCGCCAGCAGCCAAGGTCGATCAGGGAACACTGAAGCTTTCTTT. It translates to CASSQGRSGNTEAFF.

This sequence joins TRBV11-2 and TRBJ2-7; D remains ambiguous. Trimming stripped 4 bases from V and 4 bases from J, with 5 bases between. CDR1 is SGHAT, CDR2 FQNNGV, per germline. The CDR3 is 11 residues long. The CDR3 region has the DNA TGTGCCAGCAGCTCCAATTACGAGCAGTACTTC. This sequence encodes CASSSNYEQYF.

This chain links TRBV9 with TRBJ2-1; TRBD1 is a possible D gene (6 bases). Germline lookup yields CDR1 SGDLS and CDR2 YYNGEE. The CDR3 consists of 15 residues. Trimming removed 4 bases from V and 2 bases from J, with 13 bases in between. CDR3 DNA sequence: TGTGCCAGCAGCACAACAGGGCACCCCTACAATGAGCAGTTCTTC. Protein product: CASSTTGHPYNEQFF. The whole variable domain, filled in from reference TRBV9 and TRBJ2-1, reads DSGVTQTPKHLITATGQRVTLRCSPRSGDLSVYWYQQSLDQGLQFLIQYYNGEERAKGNILERFSAQQFPDLHSELNLSSLELGDSALYFCASSTTGHPYNEQFFGPGTRLTVL.

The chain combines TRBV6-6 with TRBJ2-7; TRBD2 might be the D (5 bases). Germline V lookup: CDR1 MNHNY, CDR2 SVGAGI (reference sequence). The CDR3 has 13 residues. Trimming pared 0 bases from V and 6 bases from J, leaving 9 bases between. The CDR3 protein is CASSYSLGGEQYF. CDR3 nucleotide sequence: TGTGCCAGCAGTTACTCCCTAGGAGGCGAGCAGTACTTC.